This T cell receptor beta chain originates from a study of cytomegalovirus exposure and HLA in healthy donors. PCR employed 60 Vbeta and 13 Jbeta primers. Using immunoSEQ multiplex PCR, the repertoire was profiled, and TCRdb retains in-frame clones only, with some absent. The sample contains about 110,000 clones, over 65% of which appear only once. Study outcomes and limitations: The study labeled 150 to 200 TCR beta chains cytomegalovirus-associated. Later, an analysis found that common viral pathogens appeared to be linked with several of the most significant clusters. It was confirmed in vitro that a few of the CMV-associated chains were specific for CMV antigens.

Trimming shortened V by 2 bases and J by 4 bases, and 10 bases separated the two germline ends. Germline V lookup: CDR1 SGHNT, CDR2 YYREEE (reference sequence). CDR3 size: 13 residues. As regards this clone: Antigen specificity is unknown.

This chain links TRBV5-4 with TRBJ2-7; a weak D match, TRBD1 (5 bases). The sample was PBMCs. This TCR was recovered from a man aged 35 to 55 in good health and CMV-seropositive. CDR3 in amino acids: CASSFQGKYEQYF. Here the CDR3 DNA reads TGTGCCAGCAGCTTCCAGGGTAAATACGAGCAGTACTTC.